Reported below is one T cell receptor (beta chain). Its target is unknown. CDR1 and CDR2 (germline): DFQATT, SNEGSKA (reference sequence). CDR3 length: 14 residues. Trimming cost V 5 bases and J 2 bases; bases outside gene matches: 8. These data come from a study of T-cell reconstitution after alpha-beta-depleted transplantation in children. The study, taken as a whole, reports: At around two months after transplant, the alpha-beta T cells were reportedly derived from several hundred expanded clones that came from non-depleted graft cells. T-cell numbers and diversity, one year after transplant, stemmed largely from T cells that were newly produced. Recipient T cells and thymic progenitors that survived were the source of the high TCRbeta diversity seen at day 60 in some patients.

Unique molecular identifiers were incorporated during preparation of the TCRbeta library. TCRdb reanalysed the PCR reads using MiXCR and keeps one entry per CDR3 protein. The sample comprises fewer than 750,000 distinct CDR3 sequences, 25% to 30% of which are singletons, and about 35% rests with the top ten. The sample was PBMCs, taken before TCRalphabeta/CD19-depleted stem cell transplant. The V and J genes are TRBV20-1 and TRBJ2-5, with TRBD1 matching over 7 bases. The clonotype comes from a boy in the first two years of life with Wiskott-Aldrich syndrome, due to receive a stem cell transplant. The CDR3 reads CSAPKPGQQETQYF. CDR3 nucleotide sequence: TGCAGTGCTCCCAAGCCGGGACAGCAAGAGACCCAGTACTTC.